This T cell receptor beta chain is drawn from a study of blood T cell repertoires in COVID-19. Sequencing used immunoSEQ multiplex PCR; TCRdb keeps in-frame clones, though not all of them. The repertoire holds around 42,000 clones, with around 87% as singletons. Trimming cost V 5 bases and J 5 bases, with 13 bases left between them. The germline CDR1 and CDR2 sequences are SGHDT and YYEEEE. CDR3 size: 13 residues. The genes are TRBV5-6 and TRBJ1-2; no reliable D call. This clonotype originated in a man aged 25-40 years with active or convalescent COVID-19. Sequencing input: peripheral blood. The chain's CDR3 is CASRSAGTYGYTF. The CDR3, as DNA: TGTGCCAGCAGGTCAGCGGGTACTTATGGCTACACCTTC.